These T cell receptor beta chains were read from a single sample in a study of cytomegalovirus exposure and HLA in healthy donors. The table came from immunoSEQ multiplex PCR; TCRdb's copy has only in-frame clones and leaves some out. Of 120,000 to 150,000 clones listed, about three fifths were seen once; the top ten hold 3%. Material for sequencing was PBMCs. The receptors were gathered from a woman in her thirties in good health and CMV-seropositive. CDR3s include the opening cysteine and the closing phenylalanine or tryptophan. The D gene is left open where the match is weak. Size is stated for part of the rows, as once, few or many counts, or as a class when the clone is expanded.

CDR3aa	CDR3nt	v_gene	j_gene	len	d_gene	abundance
CASKGSVNPYEQYF	TGTGCCTCAAAGGGGTCTGTCAATCCCTACGAGCAGTACTTC	TRBV10-3	TRBJ2-7	14	.	few
CASSQEGLAPRAKNIQYF	TGTGCCAGCAGCCAAGAGGGTCTAGCTCCCCGAGCCAAAAACATTCAGTACTTC	TRBV4-2	TRBJ2-4	18	.	.
CASSLGAWANYGYTF	TGTGCCAGCAGCTTGGGTGCCTGGGCCAACTATGGCTACACCTTC	TRBV7-9	TRBJ1-2	15	.	once
CASSLAPGQETQYF	TGCGCCAGCAGCTTGGCGCCGGGGCAAGAGACCCAGTACTTC	TRBV5-1	TRBJ2-5	14	.	.
CASRSGTGAYEQYF	TGTGCCAGCAGGTCCGGGACAGGGGCCTACGAGCAGTACTTC	TRBV6-1	TRBJ2-7	14	TRBD1	.
CASSYRAGEDNYGYTF	TGTGCCAGCAGTTACAGGGCAGGGGAAGATAACTATGGCTACACCTTC	TRBV6-5	TRBJ1-2	16	.	few
CASSYSTGWGEKLFF	TGTGCCAGCAGTTACTCCACAGGGTGGGGAGAAAAACTGTTTTTT	TRBV6-5	TRBJ1-4	15	.	.
CASRGQGYGYTF	TGTGCCAGCAGGGGACAGGGCTATGGCTACACCTTC	TRBV28	TRBJ1-2	12	TRBD1	.
CASSRDRSNSPLHF	TGCGCCAGCAGCAGGGACAGGAGTAATTCACCCCTCCACTTT	TRBV5-1	TRBJ1-6	14	TRBD1	.
CASSISRGVGHEQFF	TGTGCCAGTAGTATTAGCAGGGGAGTTGGCCATGAGCAGTTCTTC	TRBV19	TRBJ2-1	15	.	.
CASSIRTGVIGELFF	TGTGCCAGCAGCATAAGGACAGGGGTGATCGGGGAGCTGTTTTTT	TRBV6-6	TRBJ2-2	15	TRBD1	.
CASSPRPQPTNYGYTF	TGTGCCAGCAGCCCTCGCCCACAGCCCACTAACTATGGCTACACCTTC	TRBV13	TRBJ1-2	16	.	few
CASSLGLAVHEQYF	TGTGCCAGCAGCCTCGGACTAGCGGTCCACGAGCAGTACTTC	TRBV13	TRBJ2-7	14	TRBD2	.
CASSYSTVYNEQFF	TGTGCCAGCAGTTACTCGACAGTCTACAATGAGCAGTTCTTC	TRBV6-6	TRBJ2-1	14	.	.
CASSLVRAGLNTEAFF	TGTGCCAGCAGCTTAGTCCGGGCAGGGCTGAACACTGAAGCTTTCTTT	TRBV11-3	TRBJ1-1	16	.	.
CASSETQGSYSPLHF	TGTGCCAGCAGTGAAACACAGGGATCGTATTCACCCCTCCACTTT	TRBV6-1	TRBJ1-6	15	.	few
CASSIALYYEQYF	TGTGCCAGTAGTATAGCCCTGTACTACGAGCAGTACTTC	TRBV19	TRBJ2-7	13	.	few
CASSQDSDGAIQYF	TGTGCCAGCAGCCAAGATTCAGATGGGGCCATTCAGTACTTC	TRBV4-2	TRBJ2-4	14	.	.
CASSLEQVSYEQYF	TGTGCCAGCAGCTTAGAACAGGTTTCCTACGAGCAGTACTTC	TRBV7-9	TRBJ2-7	14	.	.
CASSSPPRGMNTGELFF	TGCGCCAGCAGCTCGCCACCGAGAGGGATGAACACCGGGGAGCTGTTTTTT	TRBV5-1	TRBJ2-2	17	.	.
CASSFSQGVRQDQPQHF	TGTGCCAGCAGCTTCTCCCAGGGTGTGAGGCAGGATCAGCCCCAGCATTTT	TRBV5-8	TRBJ1-5	17	.	.
CATSRGGINYGYTF	TGTGCCACCAGCAGAGGAGGGATAAACTATGGCTACACCTTC	TRBV15	TRBJ1-2	14	.	.
CASSLLGGPGEKLFF	TGCGCCAGCAGCTTGTTGGGGGGGCCGGGTGAAAAACTGTTTTTT	TRBV5-1	TRBJ1-4	15	.	.
CATSGWEQADYGYTF	TGTGCCACCAGCGGGTGGGAACAGGCTGACTATGGCTACACCTTC	TRBV15	TRBJ1-2	15	.	.
CAAGGGYTF	TGTGCCGCCGGAGGAGGCTACACCTTC	TRBV19	TRBJ1-2	9	.	few
CAGSRDSRNQPQHF	TGTGCCGGATCCCGGGACAGTCGCAATCAGCCCCAGCATTTT	TRBV2	TRBJ1-5	14	TRBD1	.
CASTLSGGQETQYF	TGTGCCAGCACCCTCAGCGGGGGCCAAGAGACCCAGTACTTC	TRBV25-1	TRBJ2-5	14	TRBD2	.
CASRMTGGLNQPQHF	TGTGCCAGCAGAATGACAGGGGGCTTAAATCAGCCCCAGCATTTT	TRBV28	TRBJ1-5	15	TRBD1	few
CSVDREESGAFF	TGCAGCGTGGATCGTGAGGAGTCCGGAGCTTTCTTT	TRBV29-1	TRBJ1-1	12	.	.
CASSVSVYNEQFF	TGCGCCAGCAGTGTGAGCGTATACAATGAGCAGTTCTTC	TRBV10-1	TRBJ2-1	13	.	.
CASREILNYGYTF	TGTGCCAGTAGGGAGATCCTTAACTATGGCTACACCTTC	TRBV19	TRBJ1-2	13	.	.
CASSLDSGSSYEQYF	TGTGCCAGCAGCTTAGATAGCGGGAGCTCCTACGAGCAGTACTTC	TRBV7-9	TRBJ2-7	15	TRBD2	few
CASREGGRGYEQYF	TGTGCCAGCAGGGAGGGGGGGCGAGGTTACGAGCAGTACTTC	TRBV7-8	TRBJ2-7	14	.	.
CASSPLQGAKETQYF	TGTGCCAGTTCCCCGTTGCAGGGGGCTAAGGAGACCCAGTACTTC	TRBV18	TRBJ2-5	15	TRBD1	few
CASSNLGTGTEKLFF	TGTGCCAGCAGTAACTTGGGGACAGGGACTGAAAAACTGTTTTTT	TRBV6-5	TRBJ1-4	15	TRBD1	few
CASSRGLAGGYEQYF	TGCGCCAGCAGCCGGGGACTAGCGGGAGGCTACGAGCAGTACTTC	TRBV5-1	TRBJ2-7	15	TRBD2	.
CASSPGPSYGYTF	TGTGCCAGCAGCCCCGGTCCCTCTTATGGCTACACCTTC	TRBV6-5	TRBJ1-2	13	.	.
CASSPRTGGTEAFF	TGCGCCAGCAGCCCGAGGACAGGGGGCACTGAAGCTTTCTTT	TRBV10-2	TRBJ1-1	14	TRBD1	.
CASSSPQGAWNTEAFF	TGTGCCAGCAGCTCACCACAGGGGGCATGGAACACTGAAGCTTTCTTT	TRBV5-4	TRBJ1-1	16	TRBD1	.
CASSVGWAGDYGYTF	TGTGCCAGCAGCGTGGGTTGGGCAGGGGACTATGGCTACACCTTC	TRBV9	TRBJ1-2	15	.	.
CASSNRGRYEQYF	TGTGCCAGCAGTAACAGGGGTAGGTACGAGCAGTACTTC	TRBV27	TRBJ2-7	13	TRBD1	.
CASSSLQGKAGTYEQYF	TGTGCCAGCAGCTCCCTACAGGGAAAAGCGGGAACCTACGAGCAGTACTTC	TRBV7-9	TRBJ2-7	17	.	.
CASSLRQGAFNEKLFF	TGCGCCAGCAGCTTGCGGCAGGGGGCATTTAATGAAAAACTGTTTTTT	TRBV5-1	TRBJ1-4	16	TRBD1	once
CAWSVGLGRVSYGYTF	TGTGCCTGGAGTGTCGGTTTGGGCAGGGTGTCCTATGGCTACACCTTC	TRBV30	TRBJ1-2	16	.	.